This TCR beta chain stems from a study of blood T cells in healthy people across ages. Notes on the study in general: PBMC samples, being unsorted, prevented any conclusive comparison of naive and antigen-experienced cells.

On this clonotype itself: Its specificity is not known.

This CDR3 is 16 amino acids long. V dropped 1 base and J dropped 2 bases, with 13 bases sitting between them. CDR1 is SEHNR, CDR2 FQNEAQ, per germline (reference sequence). The use of a sample-barcoded 5' primer and a J-beta primer mix characterized a second PCR of roughly 7 to 12 cycles. TCRdb reprocessed the 5' RACE reads with MiXCR, giving one entry per CDR3 protein. The sample gives 700,000 to 800,000 distinct CDR3 sequences, around 46% of which show up once; roughly 20% is in the top ten. The sequenced sample consisted of blood. The chain couples TRBV7-9 to TRBJ2-3; D may be TRBD2 (5 bases). This receptor was obtained from an older woman in good health. The DNA for the CDR3 is TGTGCCAGCAGCTTAGTCCAAGGACTTTACACAGATACGCAGTATTTT. It is translated as CASSLVQGLYTDTQYF.